Listed below are T cell receptor beta chains from one sample, sequenced in a study of beta chain features in type 1 diabetes. The method was immunoSEQ multiplex PCR; TCRdb's version includes in-frame clones alone and lacks a portion of them. The sample has approximately 250,000 clones; about 11% are singletons. Sequenced input: naive CD4+ T cells from blood. These receptors were obtained from a man younger than 40 with type 1 diabetes. CDR3s include the opening cysteine and the closing phenylalanine or tryptophan. The order of the fields is CDR3 length, J gene, clone size, V gene, D gene, CDR3 protein, CDR3 DNA. A D gene is named only where the DNA matches it firmly. The size entry is marked missing in some rows and otherwise reads once, few, many or a size class.

length: 15; J: TRBJ1-5; size: few; V: TRBV5-6; D: -; CDR3: CASSFAGDPDQPQHF; DNA: TGTGCCAGCAGCTTTGCCGGGGATCCGGATCAGCCCCAGCATTTT
length: 16; J: TRBJ1-2; size: -; V: TRBV15; D: -; CDR3: CATSRGGGQTNYGYTF; DNA: TGTGCCACCAGCAGAGGCGGGGGCCAGACTAACTATGGCTACACCTTC
length: 12; J: TRBJ2-7; size: few; V: TRBV2; D: -; CDR3: CASSQQAYEQYF; DNA: TGTGCCAGCAGCCAACAGGCGTACGAGCAGTACTTC
length: 14; J: TRBJ1-5; size: -; V: TRBV5-6; D: -; CDR3: CASSSSGATQPQHF; DNA: TGTGCCAGCAGCTCATCAGGGGCGACTCAGCCCCAGCATTTT
length: 15; J: TRBJ2-3; size: -; V: TRBV19; D: -; CDR3: CASSMVWRPTDTQYF; DNA: TGTGCCAGTAGTATGGTCTGGAGGCCCACAGATACGCAGTATTTT
length: 12; J: TRBJ2-3; size: few; V: TRBV7-9; D: -; CDR3: CASSLEEDTQYF; DNA: TGTGCCAGCAGCTTAGAGGAGGATACGCAGTATTTT
length: 14; J: TRBJ1-3; size: few; V: TRBV29-1; D: -; CDR3: CSVEEGGLANTIYF; DNA: TGCAGCGTTGAAGAAGGAGGCCTGGCAAACACCATATATTTT
length: 15; J: TRBJ2-3; size: -; V: TRBV5-1; D: TRBD1; CDR3: CASSLVGQGTDTQYF; DNA: TGCGCCAGCAGCTTGGTGGGACAGGGGACCGATACGCAGTATTTT
length: 17; J: TRBJ2-7; size: few; V: TRBV18; D: TRBD1; CDR3: CASSPMGGQGSKGEQYF; DNA: TGTGCCAGCTCACCAATGGGGGGACAGGGAAGTAAGGGCGAGCAGTACTTC
length: 12; J: TRBJ2-2; size: -; V: TRBV11-2; D: -; CDR3: CASRKVSGELFF; DNA: TGTGCCAGCAGGAAAGTTAGCGGGGAGCTGTTTTTT
length: 15; J: TRBJ2-7; size: -; V: TRBV9; D: -; CDR3: CASSGRVFISYEQYF; DNA: TGTGCCAGCAGCGGCAGGGTCTTTATATCCTACGAGCAGTACTTC
length: 14; J: TRBJ1-6; size: few; V: TRBV4-3; D: -; CDR3: CASSQLEVGSPLHF; DNA: TGCGCCAGCAGCCAACTCGAGGTCGGATCACCCCTCCACTTT
length: 15; J: TRBJ1-2; size: few; V: TRBV7-2; D: TRBD1; CDR3: CASSLVRTGGYGYTF; DNA: TGTGCCAGCAGCTTAGTTCGGACAGGGGGTTATGGCTACACCTTC
length: 15; J: TRBJ2-3; size: few; V: TRBV5-4; D: -; CDR3: CASSLRTQSTDTQYF; DNA: TGTGCCAGCAGCTTACGGACACAAAGCACAGATACGCAGTATTTT
length: 14; J: TRBJ2-5; size: -; V: TRBV7-9; D: -; CDR3: CASSLMGGLETQYF; DNA: TGTGCCAGCAGCTTAATGGGGGGTCTCGAGACCCAGTACTTC
length: 15; J: TRBJ2-5; size: -; V: TRBV5-1; D: -; CDR3: CASSFRGGGQETQYF; DNA: TGCGCCAGCAGCTTTAGGGGAGGGGGCCAAGAGACCCAGTACTTC
length: 17; J: TRBJ1-6; size: -; V: TRBV25-1; D: -; CDR3: CASSERGRSSYNSPLHF; DNA: TGTGCCAGCAGTGAAAGGGGCAGAAGCTCCTATAATTCACCCCTCCACTTT
length: 15; J: TRBJ2-7; size: -; V: TRBV6-6; D: -; CDR3: CASSYGPISVYEQYF; DNA: TGTGCCAGCAGTTACGGTCCTATCTCCGTCTACGAGCAGTACTTC
length: 13; J: TRBJ2-2; size: few; V: TRBV11-3; D: -; CDR3: CASSLEAPGELFF; DNA: TGTGCCAGCAGCTTAGAAGCGCCCGGGGAGCTGTTTTTT
length: 14; J: TRBJ2-5; size: -; V: TRBV9; D: -; CDR3: CASSAGFGGRTQYF; DNA: TGTGCCAGCAGCGCAGGCTTTGGTGGAAGGACCCAGTACTTC
length: 12; J: TRBJ1-4; size: few; V: TRBV29-1; D: TRBD1; CDR3: CSVIQGREKLFF; DNA: TGCAGCGTGATACAGGGGCGTGAAAAACTGTTTTTT
length: 14; J: TRBJ2-7; size: few; V: TRBV5-6; D: TRBD1; CDR3: CASSLTGQGYEQYF; DNA: TGTGCCAGCAGCTTGACCGGACAGGGCTACGAGCAGTACTTC
length: 14; J: TRBJ2-3; size: few; V: TRBV10-3; D: -; CDR3: CAISESITPETQYF; DNA: TGTGCCATCAGTGAGTCGATTACCCCTGAGACGCAGTATTTT
length: 13; J: TRBJ2-7; size: few; V: TRBV29-1; D: -; CDR3: CSVEETRGNEQYF; DNA: TGCAGCGTTGAAGAAACAAGAGGGAACGAGCAGTACTTC
length: 13; J: TRBJ2-7; size: few; V: TRBV15; D: -; CDR3: CATSRDRGYEQYF; DNA: TGTGCCACCAGCAGAGATCGGGGTTACGAGCAGTACTTC
length: 14; J: TRBJ2-1; size: -; V: TRBV11-1; D: -; CDR3: CASSLDGGYNEQFF; DNA: TGTGCCAGCAGCTTAGACGGGGGTTACAATGAGCAGTTCTTC
length: 15; J: TRBJ1-4; size: few; V: TRBV5-4; D: -; CDR3: CASSRRGESNEKLFF; DNA: TGTGCCAGCAGCCGGCGGGGGGAGTCAAATGAAAAACTGTTTTTT
length: 15; J: TRBJ2-7; size: -; V: TRBV5-1; D: TRBD1; CDR3: CASSLLSGQGNEQYF; DNA: TGCGCCAGCAGCTTGTTGTCCGGACAGGGCAACGAGCAGTACTTC
length: 14; J: TRBJ2-7; size: few; V: TRBV10-2; D: TRBD2; CDR3: CASRLAGGSYEQYF; DNA: TGCGCCAGCAGACTAGCGGGGGGGTCCTACGAGCAGTACTTC
length: 13; J: TRBJ2-7; size: few; V: TRBV11-2; D: TRBD1; CDR3: CASSWTGIYEQYF; DNA: TGTGCCAGCAGCTGGACAGGAATCTACGAGCAGTACTTC
length: 13; J: TRBJ2-5; size: few; V: TRBV11-2; D: -; CDR3: CASSFLDTPFQYF; DNA: TGTGCCAGCAGCTTTTTGGACACCCCTTTCCAGTACTTC
length: 17; J: TRBJ2-1; size: -; V: TRBV25-1; D: -; CDR3: CASSPVRRGHSYNEQFF; DNA: TGTGCCAGCAGCCCTGTCCGAAGGGGTCACTCCTACAATGAGCAGTTCTTC
length: 11; J: TRBJ2-7; size: -; V: TRBV7-2; D: TRBD2; CDR3: CASSSGGEQYF; DNA: TGTGCCAGCAGCTCGGGGGGCGAGCAGTACTTC
length: 15; J: TRBJ1-2; size: few; V: TRBV9; D: -; CDR3: CASSVEHSFNYGYTF; DNA: TGTGCCAGCAGCGTAGAACACAGTTTTAACTATGGCTACACCTTC
length: 15; J: TRBJ1-1; size: -; V: TRBV9; D: -; CDR3: CASSVGGARNTEAFF; DNA: TGTGCCAGCAGCGTAGGCGGGGCCAGGAACACTGAAGCTTTCTTT
length: 12; J: TRBJ1-5; size: -; V: TRBV6-1; D: -; CDR3: CASRQGSQPQHF; DNA: TGTGCCAGCAGGCAGGGAAGCCAGCCCCAGCATTTT
length: 15; J: TRBJ2-1; size: few; V: TRBV5-6; D: TRBD2; CDR3: CASSLSGGRGWEQFF; DNA: TGTGCCAGCAGCTTGAGCGGGGGCCGGGGCTGGGAGCAGTTCTTC
length: 17; J: TRBJ1-1; size: -; V: TRBV18; D: TRBD1; CDR3: CASSLGTGVGMNTEAFF; DNA: TGTGCCAGCTCACTCGGGACAGGGGTCGGGATGAACACTGAAGCTTTCTTT
length: 12; J: TRBJ1-2; size: -; V: TRBV29-1; D: -; CDR3: CSVTIGEAGYTF; DNA: TGCAGCGTTACAATCGGGGAAGCGGGCTACACCTTC
length: 16; J: TRBJ2-5; size: -; V: TRBV5-1; D: TRBD2; CDR3: CASSFERGAFQETQYF; DNA: TGCGCCAGCAGCTTTGAGCGGGGGGCCTTCCAAGAGACCCAGTACTTC
length: 14; J: TRBJ2-1; size: few; V: TRBV2; D: TRBD1; CDR3: CASIKAGGHNEQFF; DNA: TGTGCCAGCATCAAGGCAGGGGGCCACAATGAGCAGTTCTTC
length: 15; J: TRBJ1-4; size: -; V: TRBV4-2; D: -; CDR3: CASSRTDSSNEKLFF; DNA: TGTGCCAGCAGCCGAACGGACAGTAGTAATGAAAAACTGTTTTTT
length: 19; J: TRBJ1-2; size: -; V: TRBV19; D: -; CDR3: CASSIRSDRTLPTNYGYTF; DNA: TGTGCCAGTAGTATACGCTCCGACAGGACGCTACCGACTAACTATGGCTACACCTTC